This TCR beta chain was obtained from a study of beta chain features in type 1 diabetes. Note on this clone: The antigen is not known.

Study-level findings and limits: All four CD4+ subsets of Type 1 diabetes patients contained TCRB CDR3s that were moderately but significantly shorter. A pattern of fewer insertions and more deletions at VDJ junctions was seen in type 1 diabetes patients.

The CDR3 runs to 13 residues. With 5 bases removed from V and 0 bases from J, the gap between germline ends came to 8 bases. Germline V CDR1 and CDR2: SGHAT, FQNNGV. TCRB transcripts that were expressed got sequenced, as all of the isolated RNA had been reverse transcribed. Measured with immunoSEQ multiplex PCR; TCRdb has only the in-frame clones, and not every one. The sample includes 150,000 to 200,000 clones, roughly 63% seen only once; the top ten take about 0.089%. This chain connects TRBV11-2 to TRBJ2-7, with no clear D. The sequencing sample was made of naive CD4+ T cells from blood. The sequence was obtained from a man under 40 with type 1 diabetes. In DNA form, the CDR3 reads TGTGCCAGCAGCCACGGACCCTCCTACGAGCAGTACTTC. Amino acid sequence: CASSHGPSYEQYF.